The clone carrying this T cell receptor (beta chain) showed up just a few times. Antigen unknown. This sample was included in a study of vaccination effects on CD4 cells after COVID-19. Overall study context: Around 2.2 million PBMC were seeded per well and grown in the presence of 10 IU/ml IL-2 and around 10 ug/ml peptides.

CD4+ T cells were isolated after around 10 days of culture. Vaccine recipients lacked prior SARS-CoV-2 infection and had negative nucleocapsid antibodies. Fresh IL-2-containing medium replaced half the medium on days 3 and 7. TCRdb's table, derived via immunoSEQ multiplex PCR, lists solely in-frame clones and lacks some. The data show 50,000 or so clones, around 67% seen once. Study conclusions and caveats: Long after vaccination, the clones induced by infection and by vaccine shrank markedly in size.

Sequences were derived from CD4+ T cells from PBMCs cultured without peptide, sampled before COVID-19 vaccination. The TCR comes from a human donor who received a COVID-19 vaccine.

This CDR3 is CASSPGRHNQPQHF. The DNA of the CDR3 is TGTGCCAGTAGCCCGGGGCGGCACAATCAGCCCCAGCATTTT. This sequence joins TRBV19 and TRBJ1-5, with TRBD1 as a possible D gene (5 bases). The germline V and J ends were trimmed by 6 bases and 3 bases, with 12 bases remaining between them. Germline loops: CDR1 LNHDA, CDR2 SQIVND (reference sequence). The CDR3 has 14 amino acids.